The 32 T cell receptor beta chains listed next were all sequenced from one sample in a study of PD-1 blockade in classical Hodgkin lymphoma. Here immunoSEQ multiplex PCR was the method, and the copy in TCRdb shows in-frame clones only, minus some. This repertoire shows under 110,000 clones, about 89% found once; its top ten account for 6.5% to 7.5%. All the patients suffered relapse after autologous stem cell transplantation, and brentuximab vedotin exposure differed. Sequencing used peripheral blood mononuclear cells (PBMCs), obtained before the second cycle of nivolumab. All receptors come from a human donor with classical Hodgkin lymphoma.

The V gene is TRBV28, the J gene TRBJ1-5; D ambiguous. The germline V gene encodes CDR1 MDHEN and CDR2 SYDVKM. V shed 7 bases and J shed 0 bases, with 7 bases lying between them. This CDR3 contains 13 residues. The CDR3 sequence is CASTLVSNQPQHF. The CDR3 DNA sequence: TGTGCCAGCACTTTGGTTAGCAATCAGCCCCAGCATTTT. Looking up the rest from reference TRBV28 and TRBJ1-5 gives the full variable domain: DVKVTQSSRYLVKRTGEKVFLECVQDMDHENMFWYRQDPGLGLRLIYFSYDVKMKEKGDIPEGYSVSREKKERFSLILESASTNQTSMYLCASTLVSNQPQHFGDGTRLSIL.

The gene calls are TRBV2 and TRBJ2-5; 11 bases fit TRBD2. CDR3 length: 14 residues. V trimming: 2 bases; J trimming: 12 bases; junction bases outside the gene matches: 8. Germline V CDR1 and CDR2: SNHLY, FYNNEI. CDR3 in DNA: TGTGCCAGCAGTGAACTCTTGGTACTAGCGGGGGAGTACTTC. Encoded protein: CASSELLVLAGEYF.

CDR3 nucleotide sequence: TGTGCCAGCAGTTTGGGGGGCGATCGGGAAAAACTGTTTTTT. Its protein is CASSLGGDREKLFF. The chain is built from TRBV28 and TRBJ1-4; possible D gene TRBD1, 6 bases. The CDR3 runs 14 residues. CDR1 is MDHEN, CDR2 SYDVKM, per germline. Between the trimmed V and J ends, which lost 3 bases and 8 bases, there was a span of 13 bases.

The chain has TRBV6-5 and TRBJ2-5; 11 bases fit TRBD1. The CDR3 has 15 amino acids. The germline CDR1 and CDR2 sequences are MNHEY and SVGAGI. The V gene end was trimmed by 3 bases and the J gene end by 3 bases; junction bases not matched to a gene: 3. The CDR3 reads CASSYPGQGEETQYF. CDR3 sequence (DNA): TGTGCCAGCAGTTATCCGGGACAGGGGGAAGAGACCCAGTACTTC.

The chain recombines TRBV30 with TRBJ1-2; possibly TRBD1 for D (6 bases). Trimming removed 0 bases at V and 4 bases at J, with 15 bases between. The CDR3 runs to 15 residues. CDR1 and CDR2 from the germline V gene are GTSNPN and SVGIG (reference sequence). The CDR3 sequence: CAWSVGADGSYGYTF. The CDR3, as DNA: TGTGCCTGGAGTGTGGGGGCGGACGGCAGCTATGGCTACACCTTC.

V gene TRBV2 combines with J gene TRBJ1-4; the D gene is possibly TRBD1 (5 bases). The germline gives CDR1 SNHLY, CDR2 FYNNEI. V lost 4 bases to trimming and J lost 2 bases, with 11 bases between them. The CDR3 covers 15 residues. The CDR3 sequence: CASSGGDGTNEKLFF. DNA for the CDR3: TGTGCCAGCAGTGGAGGGGATGGGACTAATGAAAAACTGTTTTTT.

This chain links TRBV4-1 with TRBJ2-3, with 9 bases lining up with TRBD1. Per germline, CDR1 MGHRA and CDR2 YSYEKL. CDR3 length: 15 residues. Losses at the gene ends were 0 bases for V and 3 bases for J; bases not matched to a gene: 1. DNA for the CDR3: TGCGCCAGCAGCCAAGAACAGGGGGCGACAGATACGCAGTATTTT. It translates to CASSQEQGATDTQYF.

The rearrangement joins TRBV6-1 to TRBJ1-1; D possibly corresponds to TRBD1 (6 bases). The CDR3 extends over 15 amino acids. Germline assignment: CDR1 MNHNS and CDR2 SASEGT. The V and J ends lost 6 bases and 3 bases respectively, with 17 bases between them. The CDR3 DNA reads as TGTGCCAGCAGGCCACAGATAACAGGGTACACTGAAGCTTTCTTT. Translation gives CASRPQITGYTEAFF.

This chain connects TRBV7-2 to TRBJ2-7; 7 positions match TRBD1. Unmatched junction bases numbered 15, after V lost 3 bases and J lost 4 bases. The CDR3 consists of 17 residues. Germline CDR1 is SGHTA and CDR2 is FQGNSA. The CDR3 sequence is CASSFGKGGGSAYEQYF. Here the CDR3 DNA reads TGTGCCAGCAGCTTCGGAAAAGGGGGCGGCAGCGCTTACGAGCAGTACTTC.

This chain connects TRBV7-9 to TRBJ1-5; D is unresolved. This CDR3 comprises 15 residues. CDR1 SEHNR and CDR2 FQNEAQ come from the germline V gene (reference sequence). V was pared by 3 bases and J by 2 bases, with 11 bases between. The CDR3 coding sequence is TGTGCCAGCAGCTTGGGCGTGAATCGCAATCAGCCCCAGCATTTT. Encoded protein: CASSLGVNRNQPQHF.

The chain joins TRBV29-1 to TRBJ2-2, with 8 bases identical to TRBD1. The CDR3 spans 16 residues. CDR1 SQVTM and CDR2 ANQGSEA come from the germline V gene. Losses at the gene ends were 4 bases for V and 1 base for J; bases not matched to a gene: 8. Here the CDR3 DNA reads TGCAGCGTTGCTACTCCGGACAGGGAGAACACCGGGGAGCTGTTTTTT. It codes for CSVATPDRENTGELFF.

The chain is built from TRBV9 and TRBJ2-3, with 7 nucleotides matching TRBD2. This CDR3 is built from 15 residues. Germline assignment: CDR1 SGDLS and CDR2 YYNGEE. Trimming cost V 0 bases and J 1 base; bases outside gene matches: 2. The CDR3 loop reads CASSVDAGGTDTQYF. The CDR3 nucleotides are TGTGCCAGCAGCGTAGACGCGGGGGGCACAGATACGCAGTATTTT. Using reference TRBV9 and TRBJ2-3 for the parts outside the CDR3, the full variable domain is DSGVTQTPKHLITATGQRVTLRCSPRSGDLSVYWYQQSLDQGLQFLIQYYNGEERAKGNILERFSAQQFPDLHSELNLSSLELGDSALYFCASSVDAGGTDTQYFGPGTRLTVL.

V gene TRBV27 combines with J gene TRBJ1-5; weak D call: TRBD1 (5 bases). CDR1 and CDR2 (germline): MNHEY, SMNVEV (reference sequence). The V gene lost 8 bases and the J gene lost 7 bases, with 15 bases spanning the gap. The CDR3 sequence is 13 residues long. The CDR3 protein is CASAAGVEQPQHF. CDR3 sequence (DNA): TGTGCCAGCGCGGCGGGGGTAGAACAGCCCCAGCATTTT.

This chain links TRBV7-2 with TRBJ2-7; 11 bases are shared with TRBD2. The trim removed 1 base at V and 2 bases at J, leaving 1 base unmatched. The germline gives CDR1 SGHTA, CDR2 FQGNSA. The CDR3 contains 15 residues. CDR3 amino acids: CASSLVAGGPYEQYF. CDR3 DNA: TGTGCCAGCAGCTTAGTAGCGGGGGGGCCCTACGAGCAGTACTTC.

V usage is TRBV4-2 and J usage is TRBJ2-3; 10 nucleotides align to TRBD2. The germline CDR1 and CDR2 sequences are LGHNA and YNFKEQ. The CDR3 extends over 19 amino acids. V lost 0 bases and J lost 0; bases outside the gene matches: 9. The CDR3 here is CASSQDGLAGEGSTDTQYF. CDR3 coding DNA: TGTGCCAGCAGCCAAGATGGCCTAGCGGGGGAGGGTAGCACAGATACGCAGTATTTT.

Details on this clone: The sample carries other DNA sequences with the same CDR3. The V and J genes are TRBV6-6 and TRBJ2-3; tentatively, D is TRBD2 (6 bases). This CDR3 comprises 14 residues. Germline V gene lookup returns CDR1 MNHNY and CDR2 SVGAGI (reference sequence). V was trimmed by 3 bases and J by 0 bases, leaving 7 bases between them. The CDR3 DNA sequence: TGTGCCAGCAGTTATGGGGGGAGCACAGATACGCAGTATTTT. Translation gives CASSYGGSTDTQYF.

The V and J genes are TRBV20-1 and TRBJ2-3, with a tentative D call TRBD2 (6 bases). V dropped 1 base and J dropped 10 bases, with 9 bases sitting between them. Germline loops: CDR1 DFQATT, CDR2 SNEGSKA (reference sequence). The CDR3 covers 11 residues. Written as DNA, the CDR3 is TGCAGTGCTAGAGGGGGGGTGTCGCAGTATTTT. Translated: CSARGGVSQYF.

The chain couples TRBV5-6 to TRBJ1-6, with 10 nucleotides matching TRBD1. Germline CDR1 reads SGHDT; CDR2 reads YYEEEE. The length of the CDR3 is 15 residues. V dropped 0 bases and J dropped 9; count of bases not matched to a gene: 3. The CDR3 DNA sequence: TGTGCCAGCAGCTTGGCCCGGACAGGGGGTTCACCCCTCCACTTT. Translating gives CASSLARTGGSPLHF.

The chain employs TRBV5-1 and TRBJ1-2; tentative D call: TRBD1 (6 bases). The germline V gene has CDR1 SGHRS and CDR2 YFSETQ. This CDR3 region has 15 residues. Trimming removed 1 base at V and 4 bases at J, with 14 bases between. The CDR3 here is CASSLISGVGYGYTF. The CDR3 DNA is TGCGCCAGCAGCTTGATTTCAGGGGTGGGCTATGGCTACACCTTC.

In nucleotides, the CDR3 is TGTGCCAGCAGCTTCGGCAGGAGCTACGAGCAGTACTTC. This translates into CASSFGRSYEQYF. V gene TRBV5-4 combines with J gene TRBJ2-7; D ambiguous. Trimming pared 2 bases from V and 3 bases from J, leaving 9 bases between. The CDR3 has 13 residues. Germline V CDR1 and CDR2: SGHNT, YYREEE (reference sequence).

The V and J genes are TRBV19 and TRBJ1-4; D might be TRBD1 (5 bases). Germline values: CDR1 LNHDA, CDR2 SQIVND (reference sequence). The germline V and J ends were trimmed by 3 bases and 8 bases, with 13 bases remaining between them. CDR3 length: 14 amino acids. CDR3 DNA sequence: TGTGCCAGTAGTATTGTGACAGACTCCGAAAAACTGTTTTTT. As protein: CASSIVTDSEKLFF.

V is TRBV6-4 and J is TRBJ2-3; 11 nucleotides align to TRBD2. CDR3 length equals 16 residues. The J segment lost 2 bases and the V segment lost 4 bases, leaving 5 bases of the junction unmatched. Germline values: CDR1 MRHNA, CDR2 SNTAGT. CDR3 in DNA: TGTGCCAGCAGTGTTAGTAGCGGGGGGGCCACAGATACGCAGTATTTT. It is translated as CASSVSSGGATDTQYF.

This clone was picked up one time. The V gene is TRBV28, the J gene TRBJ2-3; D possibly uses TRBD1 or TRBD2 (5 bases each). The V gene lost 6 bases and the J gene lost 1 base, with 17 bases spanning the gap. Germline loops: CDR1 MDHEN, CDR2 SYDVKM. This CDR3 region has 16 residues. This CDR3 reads CASSLGPLGGTDTQYF. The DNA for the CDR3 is TGTGCCAGCAGCCTGGGACCTCTGGGGGGCACAGATACGCAGTATTTT.

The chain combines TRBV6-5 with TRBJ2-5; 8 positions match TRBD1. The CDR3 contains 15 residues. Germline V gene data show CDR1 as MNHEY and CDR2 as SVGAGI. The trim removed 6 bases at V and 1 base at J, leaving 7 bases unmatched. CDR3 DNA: TGTGCCAGCAGGGCGACAGGGGAATCCCAAGAGACCCAGTACTTC. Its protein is CASRATGESQETQYF.

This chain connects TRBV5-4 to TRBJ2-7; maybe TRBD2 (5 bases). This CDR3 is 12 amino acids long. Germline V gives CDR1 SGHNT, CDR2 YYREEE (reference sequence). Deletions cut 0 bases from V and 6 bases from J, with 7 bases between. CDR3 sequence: CASSLDRGEQYF. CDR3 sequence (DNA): TGTGCCAGCAGCTTGGACCGGGGCGAGCAGTACTTC.

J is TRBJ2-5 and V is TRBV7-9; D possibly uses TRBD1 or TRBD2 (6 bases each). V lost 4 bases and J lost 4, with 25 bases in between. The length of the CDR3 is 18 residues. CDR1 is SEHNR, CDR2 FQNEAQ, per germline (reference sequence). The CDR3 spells CASSSRRGAPPSGETQYF. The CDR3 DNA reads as TGTGCCAGCAGCTCGAGGAGGGGGGCGCCTCCCTCGGGAGAGACCCAGTACTTC.

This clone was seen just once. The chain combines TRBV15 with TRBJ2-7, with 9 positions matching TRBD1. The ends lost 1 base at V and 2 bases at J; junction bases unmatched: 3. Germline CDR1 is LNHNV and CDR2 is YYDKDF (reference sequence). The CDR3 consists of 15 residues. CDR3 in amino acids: CATSRAGTGTYEQYF. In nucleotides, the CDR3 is TGTGCCACCAGCAGAGCCGGGACAGGGACCTACGAGCAGTACTTC.

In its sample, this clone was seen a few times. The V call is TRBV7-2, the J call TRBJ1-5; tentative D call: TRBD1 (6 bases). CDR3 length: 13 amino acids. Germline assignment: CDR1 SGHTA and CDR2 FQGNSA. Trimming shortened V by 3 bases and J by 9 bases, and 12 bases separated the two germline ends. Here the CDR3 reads CASSFLGAGPQHF. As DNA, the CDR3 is TGTGCCAGCAGCTTCCTGGGGGCAGGGCCCCAGCATTTT. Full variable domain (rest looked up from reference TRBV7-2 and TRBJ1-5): GAGVSQSPSNKVTEKGKDVELRCDPISGHTALYWYRQSLGQGLEFLIYFQGNSAPDKSGLPSDRFSAERTGGSVSTLTIQRTQQEDSAVYLCASSFLGAGPQHFGDGTRLSIL.

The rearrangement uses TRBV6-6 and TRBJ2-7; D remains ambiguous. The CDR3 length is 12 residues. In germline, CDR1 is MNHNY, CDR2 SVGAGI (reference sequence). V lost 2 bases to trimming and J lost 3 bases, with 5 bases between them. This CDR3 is CASSYLLYEQYF. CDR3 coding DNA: TGTGCCAGCAGTTACCTCCTCTACGAGCAGTACTTC.

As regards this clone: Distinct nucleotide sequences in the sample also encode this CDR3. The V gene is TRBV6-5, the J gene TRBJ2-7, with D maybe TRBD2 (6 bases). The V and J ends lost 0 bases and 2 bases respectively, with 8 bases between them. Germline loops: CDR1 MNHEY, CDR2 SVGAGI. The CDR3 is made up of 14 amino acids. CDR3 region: CASSYSGGTYEQYF. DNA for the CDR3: TGTGCCAGCAGTTACTCCGGCGGGACCTACGAGCAGTACTTC.

CDR3 coding DNA: TGTGCTAGTGGTTTAGGGGGGTTTGGGGAGACCCAGTACTTC. Translation gives CASGLGGFGETQYF. The chain uses TRBV12-5 and TRBJ2-5, with D tentatively TRBD1 or TRBD2 (6 bases each). Germline CDR1 is LGHNT and CDR2 is FRNRAP. The CDR3 sequence is 14 residues long. Trimming cost V 3 bases and J 5 bases, with 13 bases left between them.

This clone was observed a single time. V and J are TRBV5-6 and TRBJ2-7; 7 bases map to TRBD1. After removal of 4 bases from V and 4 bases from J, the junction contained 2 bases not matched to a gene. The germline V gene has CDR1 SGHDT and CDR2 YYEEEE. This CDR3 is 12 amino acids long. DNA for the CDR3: TGTGCCAGCAGCCCGACAGGGTACGAGCAGTACTTC. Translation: CASSPTGYEQYF. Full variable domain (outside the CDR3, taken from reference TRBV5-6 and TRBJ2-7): DAGVTQSPTHLIKTRGQQVTLRCSPKSGHDTVSWYQQALGQGPQFIFQYYEEEERQRGNFPDRFSGHQFPNYSSELNVNALLLGDSALYLCASSPTGYEQYFGPGTRLTVT.